These T cell receptor beta chains were read from a single sample in a study of identifying expanded T cells in peripheral blood. Sequenced by immunoSEQ multiplex PCR; TCRdb stores in-frame clones only, minus some. The data contain approximately 79,000 clones, about nine tenths of them singletons. Sample: blood. The origin of the receptors is a person aged 18 to 75 in good health. Each CDR3 is given with its conserved first and last residue. The order of the fields is J gene, clone size, D gene, V gene, CDR3 protein, CDR3 DNA. D genes are given only for firm matches. Clone size is stated in some rows and not others, as once, few, many or a class when expanded.

>TRBJ2-2|-|TRBD2|TRBV5-1
CASSSGLSGGRIIGELFF
TGCGCCAGCAGCTCCGGACTTAGCGGGGGCAGAATAATCGGGGAGCTGTTTTTT
>TRBJ1-2|once|-|TRBV11-2
CASSLLGTHYGYTF
TGTGCCAGCAGCTTACTTGGGACCCACTATGGCTACACCTTC
>TRBJ2-7|-|TRBD1|TRBV29-1
CSVTGTGNYEQYF
TGCAGCGTAACCGGGACAGGAAATTACGAGCAGTACTTC
>TRBJ2-7|-|TRBD1|TRBV7-2
CASSLGTGIYEQYF
TGTGCCAGCAGCTTGGGGACAGGGATATACGAGCAGTACTTC
>TRBJ1-1|-|-|TRBV5-6
CASSGYRGVGGTEAFF
TGTGCCAGCAGCGGATATAGAGGCGTGGGTGGCACTGAAGCTTTCTTT
>TRBJ2-1|-|-|TRBV5-4
CASSLVPNEQFF
TGTGCCAGCAGCTTGGTTCCCAATGAGCAGTTCTTC
>TRBJ1-2|-|-|TRBV30
CAWSVRRTAGDGYTF
TGTGCCTGGAGTGTACGACGAACAGCGGGGGATGGCTACACCTTC
>TRBJ2-2|-|TRBD1|TRBV29-1
CSDGTANSPGQIPGELFF
TGCAGCGACGGGACAGCCAATAGTCCGGGCCAAATTCCTGGGGAGCTGTTTTTT
>TRBJ2-3|-|-|TRBV2
CASSEALGSTDTQYF
TGTGCCAGCAGTGAAGCGTTAGGGAGCACAGATACGCAGTATTTT
>TRBJ1-2|-|TRBD1|TRBV6-6
CASKGATLNYGYTF
TGTGCCAGTAAGGGGGCCACCTTAAACTATGGCTACACCTTC
>TRBJ2-7|-|-|TRBV6-6
CASSYSQEGGEQYF
TGTGCCAGCAGTTACAGTCAGGAAGGTGGCGAGCAGTACTTC
>TRBJ2-5|-|-|TRBV7-6
CASSRDRETQYF
TGTGCCAGCAGCCGGGACCGAGAGACCCAGTACTTC
>TRBJ1-2|-|-|TRBV11-2
CASSLVRNYGYTF
TGTGCCAGCAGCTTAGTCAGAAACTATGGCTACACCTTC
>TRBJ2-2|-|TRBD2|TRBV5-1
CASSLNRLATNTGELFF
TGCGCCAGCAGCTTAAACAGACTAGCTACCAACACCGGGGAGCTGTTTTTT
>TRBJ2-3|-|TRBD2|TRBV20-1
CSVGGGYTQYF
TGCAGTGTGGGCGGGGGTTATACGCAGTATTTT
>TRBJ2-3|-|TRBD2|TRBV29-1
CSTKTSGSTDTQYF
TGCAGCACCAAAACTAGCGGGAGCACAGATACGCAGTATTTT
>TRBJ2-1|few|-|TRBV11-2
CASSLPRGSSYNEQFF
TGTGCCAGCAGCTTACCCCGGGGGAGCTCCTACAATGAGCAGTTCTTC
>TRBJ2-7|-|-|TRBV11-2
CASSFGSYEQYF
TGTGCCAGCAGCTTCGGCTCCTACGAGCAGTACTTC
>TRBJ2-7|-|-|TRBV5-1
CASSSLQGSTSKWYF
TGCGCCAGCAGCTCCTTACAGGGTTCGACTAGCAAGTGGTACTTC
>TRBJ2-7|-|TRBD1|TRBV19
CASSTAGTETEQYF
TGTGCCAGTAGTACAGCCGGGACAGAAACCGAGCAGTACTTC
>TRBJ2-1|-|-|TRBV7-9
CASGSTGYNEQFF
TGTGCCAGCGGGAGTACAGGATACAATGAGCAGTTCTTC
>TRBJ2-5|-|TRBD1|TRBV7-2
CASSLTGTGIVTQYF
TGTGCCAGCAGCCTTACCGGGACAGGGATTGTGACCCAGTACTTC
>TRBJ2-7|-|TRBD1|TRBV28
CASRRTGNSYEQYF
TGTGCCAGCAGGCGGACAGGGAATTCCTACGAGCAGTACTTC
>TRBJ2-3|-|-|TRBV4-2
CASSQVGKDTQYF
TGTGCCAGCAGCCAAGTAGGGAAGGATACGCAGTATTTT
>TRBJ2-1|-|TRBD2|TRBV7-2
CASSLSGSGRNEQFF
TGTGCCAGCAGCTTAAGTGGTAGCGGGAGAAATGAGCAGTTCTTC
>TRBJ2-5|-|TRBD2|TRBV6-4
CASPQRGEETQYF
TGTGCCAGCCCCCAGCGGGGGGAAGAGACCCAGTACTTC
>TRBJ1-4|-|-|TRBV25-1
CASTRGNEKLFF
TGTGCCAGCACGCGGGGGAATGAAAAACTGTTTTTT
>TRBJ1-3|-|-|TRBV27
CASSLKPQVAHYSGNTIYF
TGTGCCAGCAGCCTAAAACCTCAGGTTGCCCACTACTCTGGAAACACCATATATTTT
>TRBJ2-5|-|-|TRBV30
CACPVWRGSETQYF
TGTGCCTGCCCAGTGTGGCGGGGATCTGAGACCCAGTACTTC
>TRBJ1-1|-|-|TRBV5-5
CASSRGGDMNTEAFF
TGTGCCAGCAGCAGGGGAGGTGACATGAACACTGAAGCTTTCTTT
>TRBJ2-2|-|-|TRBV9
CASSVGGKNTGELFF
TGTGCCAGCAGCGTAGGGGGCAAGAACACCGGGGAGCTGTTTTTT
>TRBJ2-5|few|-|TRBV19
CASSIGSGQETQYF
TGTGCCAGTAGTATAGGTAGCGGCCAAGAGACCCAGTACTTC
>TRBJ2-2|-|-|TRBV9
CASSVEGGAENTGELFF
TGTGCCAGCAGCGTAGAAGGGGGGGCAGAGAACACCGGGGAGCTGTTTTTT